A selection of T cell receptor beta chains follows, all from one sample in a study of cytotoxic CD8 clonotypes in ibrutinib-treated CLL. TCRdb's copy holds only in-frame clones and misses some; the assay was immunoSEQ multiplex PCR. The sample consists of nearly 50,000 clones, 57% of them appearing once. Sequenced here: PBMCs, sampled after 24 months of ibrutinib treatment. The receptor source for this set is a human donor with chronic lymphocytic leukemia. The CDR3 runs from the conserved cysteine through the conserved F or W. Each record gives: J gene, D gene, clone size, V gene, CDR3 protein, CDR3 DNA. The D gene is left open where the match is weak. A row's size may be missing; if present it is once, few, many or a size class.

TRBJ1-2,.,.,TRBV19,CASSIEQGGRVVYGYTF,TGTGCCAGTAGTATAGAGCAAGGCGGCAGGGTGGTCTATGGCTACACCTTC
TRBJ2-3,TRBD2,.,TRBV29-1,CSVLTSGGAGDTQYF,TGCAGCGTCCTCACTAGCGGGGGGGCCGGAGATACGCAGTATTTT
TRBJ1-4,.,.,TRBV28,CASSSDQGREKLFF,TGTGCCAGCAGTTCGGATCAGGGGCGGGAAAAACTGTTTTTT
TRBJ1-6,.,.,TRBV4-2,CASSLIGEGSPLHF,TGTGCCAGCAGTTTGATCGGGGAGGGATCACCCCTCCACTTT
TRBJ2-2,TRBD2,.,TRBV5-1,CASSPKGLAGTGELFF,TGCGCCAGCAGCCCAAAAGGACTAGCGGGCACCGGGGAGCTGTTTTTT
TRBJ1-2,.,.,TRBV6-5,CASSALGGRYGYTF,TGTGCCAGTAGTGCTCTTGGGGGGAGGTATGGCTACACCTTC
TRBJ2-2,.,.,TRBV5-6,CASSPPRAFGGELFF,TGTGCCAGCAGCCCACCCCGGGCTTTCGGCGGGGAGCTGTTTTTT
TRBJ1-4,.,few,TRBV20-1,CSALGEKLFF,TGCAGTGCCCTAGGGGAAAAACTGTTTTTT
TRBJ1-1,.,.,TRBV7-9,CASSPIRGTEAFF,TGTGCCAGCAGTCCTATCAGGGGCACTGAAGCTTTCTTT
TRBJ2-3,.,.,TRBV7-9,CASSQIGGPGRTDTQYF,TGTGCCAGCAGCCAAATAGGGGGGCCGGGGAGGACAGATACGCAGTATTTT
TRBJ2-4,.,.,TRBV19,CASSTQGLKNIQYF,TGTGCCAGTAGTACACAGGGCCTCAAAAACATTCAGTACTTC
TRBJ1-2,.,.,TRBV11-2,CASTLTVANYGYTF,TGTGCCAGCACTTTGACAGTTGCCAACTATGGCTACACCTTC